The 29 T cell receptor beta chains below were found in one sample sequenced in a study of blood T cell repertoires in COVID-19. The table came from immunoSEQ multiplex PCR; TCRdb's copy has only in-frame clones and leaves some out. This sample yields 100,000 to 130,000 clones, of which approximately 90% are seen a single time; 1% to 1.5% belongs to the top ten. Sequencing input: peripheral blood. The receptor source for this set is a woman aged 25 to 39 with acute or convalescent COVID-19.

V gene TRBV4-3 combines with J gene TRBJ2-7, with 7 bases that match TRBD1. V lost 3 bases and J lost 4; bases outside the gene matches: 6. From germline, CDR1 is LGHNA and CDR2 YSLEER. The CDR3 is 14 residues long. CDR3 residues: CASSHTDRAYEQYF. CDR3 sequence (DNA): TGCGCCAGCAGCCATACCGACAGGGCTTACGAGCAGTACTTC.

This chain joins TRBV29-1 and TRBJ1-4; possible D gene TRBD1, 5 bases. Per the germline V gene, CDR1 is SQVTM and CDR2 is ANQGSEA. CDR3 size: 13 residues. Trimming cost V 3 bases and J 4 bases, with 9 bases left between them. The CDR3 DNA reads as TGCAGCGTTGAGGGGCTAGATAATGAAAAACTGTTTTTT. Its translation is CSVEGLDNEKLFF.

The chain has TRBV30 and TRBJ2-4; no definite D call. The CDR3 is made up of 17 amino acids. The V gene lost 0 bases and the J gene lost 0 bases, with 15 bases spanning the gap. From germline, CDR1 is GTSNPN and CDR2 SVGIG (reference sequence). The CDR3 DNA sequence: TGTGCCTGGAGTGTCATTCGTCTACCTCTAGCCAAAAACATTCAGTACTTC. This gives the protein CAWSVIRLPLAKNIQYF.

A single count supports this clone. V and J are TRBV5-4 and TRBJ2-3, with 12 bases matching TRBD1. CDR3 size: 16 residues. The V gene's germline CDR1 is SGHNT and CDR2 YYREEE (reference sequence). V lost 0 bases and J lost 4; bases outside the gene matches: 3. Written as DNA, the CDR3 is TGTGCCAGCAGCTTGGGGGGGACAGGGGGCGCAGATACGCAGTATTTT. Translated, it gives CASSLGGTGGADTQYF. The whole variable domain, remainder taken from reference TRBV5-4 and TRBJ2-3, is ETGVTQSPTHLIKTRGQQVTLRCSSQSGHNTVSWYQQALGQGPQFIFQYYREEENGRGNFPPRFSGLQFPNYSSELNVNALELDDSALYLCASSLGGTGGADTQYFGPGTRLTVL.

This rearrangement joins TRBV19 to TRBJ2-2; 9 nucleotides match TRBD1. The V segment lost 6 bases and the J segment 6 bases; nucleotides outside the gene matches: 8. The germline V gene has CDR1 LNHDA and CDR2 SQIVND (reference sequence). The CDR3 totals 15 residues. For the CDR3, the DNA is TGTGCCAGTAGGACCGGGACAGGGTCGGCCGGGGAGCTGTTTTTT. It yields the protein CASRTGTGSAGELFF.

The CDR3, as DNA: TGTGCCAGCAGTTACCAGGCGGGACAGCTAAACACTGAAGCTTTCTTT. It is translated as CASSYQAGQLNTEAFF. The chain is built from TRBV6-2 or TRBV6-3 and TRBJ1-1; 7 bases are shared with TRBD1. Per germline, CDR1 MNHEY and CDR2 SVGEGT. J lost 2 bases, V lost 2 bases, and 8 bases had no gene match. This CDR3 is built from 16 residues.

The CDR3 DNA follows: TGTGCCAGCAGCTCGCCTACCGGGACAGGGGGCGTAGATACGCAGTATTTT. This translates into CASSSPTGTGGVDTQYF. The V gene is TRBV7-2, the J gene TRBJ2-3; 12 positions match TRBD1. Trimming at V came to 4 bases and at J to 5 bases, leaving 10 bases not matched to a gene. CDR3 length: 17 residues. Germline CDR1 reads SGHTA; CDR2 reads FQGNSA.

In its sample, this clone was seen once. This rearrangement joins TRBV18 to TRBJ1-2, with 7 bases identical to TRBD1. After removal of 1 base from V and 4 bases from J, the junction contained 3 bases not matched to a gene. In germline, CDR1 is KGHSH, CDR2 LQKENI. This CDR3 is 14 amino acids long. CDR3 in amino acids: CASSPQGAVYGYTF. For the CDR3, the DNA is TGTGCCAGCTCACCACAGGGGGCGGTCTATGGCTACACCTTC.

The CDR3 DNA sequence: TGTGCCAGCAGCGACAGGGGAGAGACCCAGTACTTC. Residues: CASSDRGETQYF. The gene calls are TRBV9 and TRBJ2-5; the match to TRBD1 covers 7 bases. Germline lookup yields CDR1 SGDLS and CDR2 YYNGEE. CDR3 length: 12 residues. The V and J ends lost 3 bases and 4 bases, in that order; junction bases with no gene match: 0.

In DNA form, the CDR3 reads TGTGCCAGCAGTGAAGGCTTGGGACTAGCCGCTAGGAGTGATGAGCAGTTCTTC. It specifies CASSEGLGLAARSDEQFF. The V gene is TRBV6-1, the J gene TRBJ2-1, with 9 bases aligning to TRBD2. The CDR3 covers 18 residues. J was trimmed by 8 bases and V by 1 base; bases with no gene match: 15. Germline CDR1 and CDR2: MNHNS and SASEGT.

The V gene is TRBV7-2, the J gene TRBJ1-2, with 7 bases aligning to TRBD1. Germline values: CDR1 SGHTA, CDR2 FQGNSA. This CDR3 is built from 15 residues. V shed 6 bases, J shed 7 bases, and the junction held 14 bases outside the gene matches. The CDR3 region is CASSYPTGASGGYTF. Here the CDR3 DNA reads TGTGCCAGCAGTTACCCTACAGGGGCCTCTGGTGGCTACACCTTC. Supplemented by reference TRBV7-2 and TRBJ1-2, the full variable domain reads GAGVSQSPSNKVTEKGKDVELRCDPISGHTALYWYRQSLGQGLEFLIYFQGNSAPDKSGLPSDRFSAERTGGSVSTLTIQRTQQEDSAVYLCASSYPTGASGGYTFGSGTRLTVV.

This clone appeared a single time. V and J are TRBV7-9 and TRBJ1-2, with 10 bases identical to TRBD1. The germline V gene has CDR1 SEHNR and CDR2 FQNEAQ (reference sequence). CDR3 length: 14 residues. With V trimmed by 5 bases and J by 7 bases, 7 bases remained unmatched. DNA of the CDR3: TGTGCCAGCAGCCCAGGGGGACAGGGGATTGGCTACACCTTC. This encodes CASSPGGQGIGYTF.

This sequence joins TRBV30 and TRBJ1-6; no clear D gene. CDR1 is GTSNPN and CDR2 is SVGIG in the germline V gene (reference sequence). The V end was cut by 1 base, the J end by 8 bases, with 9 bases between. The CDR3 has 13 amino acids. CDR3 loop: CAWSAGNHSPLHF. CDR3 coding DNA: TGTGCCTGGAGTGCGGGGAATCATTCACCCCTCCACTTT.

In this sample, this clone turned up a few times. The rearrangement links TRBV29-1 to TRBJ1-2; possibly TRBD1 for D (5 bases). The V end lost 6 bases, the J end lost 2 bases, and 22 bases lay between the germline ends. The germline V gene has CDR1 SQVTM and CDR2 ANQGSEA. This CDR3 region has 16 residues. CDR3 in DNA: TGCAGCGTGACCGGGACTACTGACGCGAAGAACTATGGCTACACCTTC. This translates into CSVTGTTDAKNYGYTF.

V and J are TRBV6-5 and TRBJ2-5; 8 nucleotides align to TRBD2. The J segment lost 2 bases and the V segment lost 6 bases, leaving 2 bases of the junction unmatched. The length of the CDR3 is 13 residues. Germline V gene lookup returns CDR1 MNHEY and CDR2 SVGAGI. The CDR3 region is CASRPSGQETQYF. CDR3 nucleotides: TGTGCCAGCAGGCCTAGCGGGCAAGAGACCCAGTACTTC.

This rearrangement joins TRBV10-3 to TRBJ2-1; no reliable D call. Between the trimmed V and J ends, which lost 3 bases and 0 bases, there was a span of 6 bases. The CDR3 runs to 14 residues. The germline gives CDR1 ENHRY, CDR2 SYGVKD. This CDR3 is CAISEQNSYNEQFF. CDR3 bases: TGTGCCATCAGTGAACAAAACTCCTACAATGAGCAGTTCTTC.

The chain uses TRBV27 and TRBJ1-2; the match to TRBD1 covers 7 bases. The CDR3 is 16 residues long. Per the germline V gene, CDR1 is MNHEY and CDR2 is SMNVEV (reference sequence). Trimming at V came to 5 bases and at J to 3 bases, leaving 12 bases not matched to a gene. CDR3 loop: CASSEGTAAWHYGYTF. The CDR3 region has the DNA TGTGCCAGCAGTGAAGGGACAGCCGCCTGGCACTATGGCTACACCTTC.

CDR3: CASSYWAEGSTEAFF. The CDR3 DNA reads TGTGCCAGCAGTTACTGGGCAGAAGGTTCGACTGAAGCTTTCTTT. This chain joins TRBV6-5 and TRBJ1-1; D unclear. V gave up 1 base and J gave up 5 bases, with 14 bases separating them. The CDR3 is 15 amino acids. CDR1 and CDR2 from the germline V gene are MNHEY and SVGAGI.

The chain employs TRBV19 and TRBJ1-4; no definite D call. In germline, CDR1 is LNHDA, CDR2 SQIVND (reference sequence). This CDR3 is 15 amino acids long. V lost 5 bases, J lost 7 bases, and 17 bases lay in between. CDR3 loop: CASSGKSGLVEKLFF. The CDR3, as DNA: TGTGCCAGTAGTGGAAAGTCCGGACTGGTTGAAAAACTGTTTTTT.

This chain uses TRBV7-2 with TRBJ2-5; 12 nucleotides align to TRBD2. From germline, CDR1 is SGHTA and CDR2 FQGNSA. This CDR3 contains 14 residues. J gave up 2 bases and V 6 bases, and 1 base lay outside the gene matches. The CDR3 sequence: CASRLAGGQETQYF. The CDR3 DNA sequence: TGTGCCAGCAGGCTAGCGGGAGGGCAAGAGACCCAGTACTTC.

The rearrangement joins TRBV5-1 to TRBJ2-3; 8 nucleotides agree with TRBD1. From germline, CDR1 is SGHRS and CDR2 YFSETQ. The CDR3 totals 15 residues. V lost 7 bases and J lost 3; bases outside the gene matches: 10. CDR3: CASQFTGQATDTQYF. The CDR3 coding sequence is TGCGCCAGCCAGTTCACGGGACAGGCGACAGATACGCAGTATTTT. Using reference TRBV5-1 and TRBJ2-3 for the parts outside the CDR3, the full variable domain is KAGVTQTPRYLIKTRGQQVTLSCSPISGHRSVSWYQQTPGQGLQFLFEYFSETQRNKGNFPGRFSGRQFSNSRSEMNVSTLELGDSALYLCASQFTGQATDTQYFGPGTRLTVL.

The rearrangement joins TRBV4-3 to TRBJ2-7, with 7 nucleotides matching TRBD2. Germline CDR1 reads LGHNA; CDR2 reads YSLEER. Trimming took 1 base from V and 0 from J; bases not matched to a gene: 3. This CDR3 region has 15 residues. CDR3 protein: CASSQGRGSSYEQYF. CDR3 nucleotide sequence: TGCGCCAGCAGCCAAGGGCGGGGGAGCTCCTACGAGCAGTACTTC.

The chain is built from TRBV6-6 and TRBJ2-5, with 10 bases lining up with TRBD2. Germline CDR1 is MNHNY and CDR2 is SVGAGI (reference sequence). The CDR3 extends over 14 amino acids. The V segment lost 6 bases and the J segment 2 bases; nucleotides outside the gene matches: 3. The CDR3 reads CASSYSGGQETQYF. CDR3 nucleotide sequence: TGTGCCAGCAGCTATAGCGGGGGGCAAGAGACCCAGTACTTC.

The CDR3 DNA follows: TGTGCCAGTAGTACCACCCGAAGGGACAGAAATTCAAACACCATATATTTT. Translation: CASSTTRRDRNSNTIYF. V and J are TRBV19 and TRBJ1-3; the match to TRBD1 covers 7 bases. The CDR3 covers 17 residues. CDR1 and CDR2 from the germline V gene are LNHDA and SQIVND (reference sequence). V lost 4 bases and J lost 6; bases outside the gene matches: 15.

The chain carries TRBV5-1 and TRBJ2-5, with TRBD1 as a possible D gene (6 bases). Germline CDR1 and CDR2: SGHRS and YFSETQ. The V and J ends lost 4 bases and 0 bases respectively, with 10 bases between them. The CDR3 consists of 14 residues. Written as DNA, the CDR3 is TGCGCCAGCAGCCGACGGGACAACCAAGAGACCCAGTACTTC. This sequence encodes CASSRRDNQETQYF.

The V gene is TRBV7-9, the J gene TRBJ2-7, with 8 nucleotides matching TRBD1. Germline V gene data show CDR1 as SEHNR and CDR2 as FQNEAQ (reference sequence). The junction had 8 bases not matched to a gene; V was cut back by 3 bases and J by 4 bases. This CDR3 has 15 residues. For the CDR3, the DNA is TGTGCCAGCAGCTTTCCCGGGACAGGAGATTACGAGCAGTACTTC. Translated, it gives CASSFPGTGDYEQYF. Full variable domain (remainder filled in from reference TRBV7-9 and TRBJ2-7): DTGVSQNPRHKITKRGQNVTFRCDPISEHNRLYWYRQTLGQGPEFLTYFQNEAQLEKSRLLSDRFSAERPKGSFSTLEIQRTEQGDSAMYLCASSFPGTGDYEQYFGPGTRLTVT.

This chain uses TRBV7-2 with TRBJ1-1; D uncertain. V was pared by 1 base and J by 3 bases, with 12 bases between. Germline V gene sequence: CDR1 SGHTA, CDR2 FQGNSA. There are 15 residues in the CDR3. In nucleotides, the CDR3 is TGTGCCAGCAGCTTAGGTGGGCCAGCATACACTGAAGCTTTCTTT. This gives the protein CASSLGGPAYTEAFF.

V is TRBV11-2 and J is TRBJ1-1; tentatively, D is TRBD1 (5 bases). Deletions cut 1 base from V and 4 bases from J, with 13 bases between. The CDR3 length is 15 residues. The V gene's germline CDR1 is SGHAT and CDR2 FQNNGV. The CDR3 region is CASSLGLGDLTEAFF. In nucleotides, the CDR3 is TGTGCCAGCAGCTTAGGTTTAGGGGATCTCACTGAAGCTTTCTTT.

This chain uses TRBV3-1 (or the pseudogene TRBV3-2) with TRBJ1-1; 7 bases agree with TRBD1. The J segment lost 10 bases and the V segment lost 4 bases, leaving 9 bases of the junction unmatched. From germline, CDR1 is LGHDT and CDR2 YNNKEL (reference sequence). CDR3 length: 13 amino acids. The CDR3, as DNA: TGTGCCAGCAGCCGTGGGACAGCGACCCGAGCTTTCTTT. Protein product: CASSRGTATRAFF.